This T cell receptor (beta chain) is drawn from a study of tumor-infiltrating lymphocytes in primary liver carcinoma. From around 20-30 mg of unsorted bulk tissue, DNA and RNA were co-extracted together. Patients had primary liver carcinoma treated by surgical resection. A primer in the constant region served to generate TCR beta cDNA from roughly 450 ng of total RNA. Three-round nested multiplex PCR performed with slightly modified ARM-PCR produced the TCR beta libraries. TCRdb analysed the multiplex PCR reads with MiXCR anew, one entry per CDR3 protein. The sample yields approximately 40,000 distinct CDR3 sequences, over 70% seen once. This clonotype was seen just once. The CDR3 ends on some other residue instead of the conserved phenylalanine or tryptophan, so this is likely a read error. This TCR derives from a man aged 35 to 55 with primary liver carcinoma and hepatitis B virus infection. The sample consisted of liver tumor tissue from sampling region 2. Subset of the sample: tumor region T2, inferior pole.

This chain's CDR3 is CASSRYGISGGNEQFL. The CDR3 DNA reads TGTGCCAGCAGTCGTTATGGGATTAGCGGGGGCAATGAGCAGTTCCTC. The chain has TRBV6-2 or TRBV6-3 and TRBJ2-1, with 9 bases identical to TRBD2. From germline, CDR1 is MNHEY and CDR2 SVGEGT. The CDR3 is 16 residues long. V lost 5 bases, J lost 6 bases, and 11 bases stayed unmatched.